The present TCR beta chain was sequenced within a study of human T cells and chemical hapten exposure. As for time point: patch test 2, 6 weeks after DPC sensitization. Documented treatment: therapeutic diphenylcyclopropenone sensitization with weekly scalp DPC. V dropped 1 base and J dropped 11 bases, with 6 bases sitting between them. CDR1 LGHDT and CDR2 YNNKEL come from the germline V gene (reference sequence). This CDR3 is built from 12 residues. TCRdb reprocessed the RACE reads via MiXCR and lists one record per CDR3 protein. The table shows roughly 140,000 distinct CDR3 sequences, with 10% to 15% occurring only once. At least ten counts were recorded for this clonotype.

The sequenced sample was whole blood, obtained in connection with sensitization to the hapten diphenylcyclopropenone (DPC). The chain uses TRBV3-1 and TRBJ1-6; no firm D call. This TCR was recovered from a woman in her 50s with alopecia areata. Some clones in this sample may be carry-over from other donors' samples. The CDR3: CASSQGPPPLHF. For the CDR3, the DNA is TGTGCCAGCAGCCAAGGACCTCCACCCCTCCACTTT.